Only one count was recorded for the clone carrying this TCR beta chain. Its antigen is undetermined. The PCR used 60 Vbeta and 13 Jbeta primers. Measured with immunoSEQ multiplex PCR; TCRdb has only the in-frame clones, and not every one. The sample lists 200,000 or so clones, 65% to 80% occurring once. It was healthy bone marrow donors who served as donors. This specimen comes from a study of cytomegalovirus exposure and HLA in healthy donors. Whole-study context: Inside one of the first data releases sat some 93 million unique TCRs taken from HLA-typed donors. Genotyping showed around 80% of hundreds of donors falling in the Caucasian-associated ancestry cluster. Study-wide points: Previous analysis showed most TCR beta V segments were productive about 87% or about 30% of the time.

CDR1 and CDR2 (germline): SGHVS, FQNEAQ. Trimming took 0 bases from V and 0 from J; bases not matched to a gene: 8. The CDR3 contains 17 residues. Sequenced: PBMCs. The chain is built from TRBV7-8 and TRBJ2-7; 7 bases align to TRBD1. This TCR was sampled from a man aged 40-49 years in good health and CMV-seronegative. The CDR3: CASSLAPRDRASYEQYF. CDR3 sequence (DNA): TGTGCCAGCAGCTTAGCTCCCCGGGACAGAGCCTCCTACGAGCAGTACTTC.